Shown below are 6 T cell receptor beta chains from a single sample sequenced in a study of T cell repertoires in cytomegalovirus infection. TCRdb re-derived calls from the reads in MiXCR, one entry per CDR3 protein. The table lists under 200,000 distinct CDR3 sequences, about 22% of them singletons. Their target antigens are unknown. The sample in question was CD8+ T cells from cultured PBMCs, obtained from culture after CMV antigen stimulation. These receptors originate from a human donor in good health (CMV status not recorded). Some clones in this sample may be carry-over from other donors' samples.

This clonotype appeared a few times. The chain has TRBV7-3 and TRBJ2-1; 7 nucleotides agree with TRBD2. V shed 1 base, J shed 7 bases, and the junction held 13 bases outside the gene matches. CDR1 is SGHTA, CDR2 FQGTGA, per germline. The CDR3 is 17 amino acids. For the CDR3, the DNA is TGTGCCAGCAGCTTAAGGGGGGGAGTGGGGTCACGGAATGAGCAGTTCTTC. Translated, it gives CASSLRGGVGSRNEQFF.

The count of this clonotype is one. The rearrangement uses TRBV11-3 and TRBJ2-1, with a possible D match to TRBD2 (5 bases). V lost 1 base, J lost 5 bases, and 12 bases lay in between. This CDR3 has 15 residues. Germline-derived CDR1 and CDR2 are SGHNT and YENEEA. CDR3 coding DNA: TGTGCCAGCAGCTTAGGAGGGTCGAATAACAATGAGCAGTTCTTC. Translating it yields CASSLGGSNNNEQFF.

The rearrangement joins TRBV27 to TRBJ2-2, with D possibly matching TRBD2 (6 bases). Trimming left V 2 bases short and J 7 bases short, with 11 bases between. There are 14 residues in the CDR3. CDR1 is MNHEY, CDR2 SMNVEV, per germline (reference sequence). In DNA form, the CDR3 reads TGTGCCAGCAGTTTAAACAGGCGGGGCGGGGAGCTGTTTTTT. Translated: CASSLNRRGGELFF.

The V and J genes are TRBV7-6 and TRBJ1-3, with D perhaps matching TRBD1 (6 bases). This CDR3 spans 14 amino acids. CDR1 and CDR2 from the germline V gene are SGHVS and FNYEAQ. Trimming left V 4 bases short and J 8 bases short, with 15 bases between. In DNA, the CDR3 is TGTGCCAGCAGCTCTCGGGGGCCGAGGGACACCATATATTTT. Its protein is CASSSRGPRDTIYF.

The CDR3 here is CASSRFRETYPNMNTEAFF. CDR3 nucleotide sequence: TGTGCCAGCAGCCGGTTCAGGGAAACCTACCCGAACATGAACACTGAAGCTTTCTTT. This sequence joins TRBV7-9 and TRBJ1-1, with D perhaps matching TRBD1 (5 bases). The germline gives CDR1 SEHNR, CDR2 FQNEAQ (reference sequence). The V end was cut by 5 bases, the J end by 0 bases, with 25 bases between. This CDR3 region has 19 residues.

The chain uses TRBV7-8 and TRBJ2-1; 7 bases are a match to TRBD2. Trimming at V came to 1 base and at J to 2 bases, leaving 5 bases not matched to a gene. Per germline, CDR1 SGHVS and CDR2 FQNEAQ. The CDR3 has 16 amino acids. CDR3 in DNA: TGTGCCAGCAGCTTAGAAGCTAGCGGCGCCTACAATGAGCAGTTCTTC. This codes for CASSLEASGAYNEQFF.